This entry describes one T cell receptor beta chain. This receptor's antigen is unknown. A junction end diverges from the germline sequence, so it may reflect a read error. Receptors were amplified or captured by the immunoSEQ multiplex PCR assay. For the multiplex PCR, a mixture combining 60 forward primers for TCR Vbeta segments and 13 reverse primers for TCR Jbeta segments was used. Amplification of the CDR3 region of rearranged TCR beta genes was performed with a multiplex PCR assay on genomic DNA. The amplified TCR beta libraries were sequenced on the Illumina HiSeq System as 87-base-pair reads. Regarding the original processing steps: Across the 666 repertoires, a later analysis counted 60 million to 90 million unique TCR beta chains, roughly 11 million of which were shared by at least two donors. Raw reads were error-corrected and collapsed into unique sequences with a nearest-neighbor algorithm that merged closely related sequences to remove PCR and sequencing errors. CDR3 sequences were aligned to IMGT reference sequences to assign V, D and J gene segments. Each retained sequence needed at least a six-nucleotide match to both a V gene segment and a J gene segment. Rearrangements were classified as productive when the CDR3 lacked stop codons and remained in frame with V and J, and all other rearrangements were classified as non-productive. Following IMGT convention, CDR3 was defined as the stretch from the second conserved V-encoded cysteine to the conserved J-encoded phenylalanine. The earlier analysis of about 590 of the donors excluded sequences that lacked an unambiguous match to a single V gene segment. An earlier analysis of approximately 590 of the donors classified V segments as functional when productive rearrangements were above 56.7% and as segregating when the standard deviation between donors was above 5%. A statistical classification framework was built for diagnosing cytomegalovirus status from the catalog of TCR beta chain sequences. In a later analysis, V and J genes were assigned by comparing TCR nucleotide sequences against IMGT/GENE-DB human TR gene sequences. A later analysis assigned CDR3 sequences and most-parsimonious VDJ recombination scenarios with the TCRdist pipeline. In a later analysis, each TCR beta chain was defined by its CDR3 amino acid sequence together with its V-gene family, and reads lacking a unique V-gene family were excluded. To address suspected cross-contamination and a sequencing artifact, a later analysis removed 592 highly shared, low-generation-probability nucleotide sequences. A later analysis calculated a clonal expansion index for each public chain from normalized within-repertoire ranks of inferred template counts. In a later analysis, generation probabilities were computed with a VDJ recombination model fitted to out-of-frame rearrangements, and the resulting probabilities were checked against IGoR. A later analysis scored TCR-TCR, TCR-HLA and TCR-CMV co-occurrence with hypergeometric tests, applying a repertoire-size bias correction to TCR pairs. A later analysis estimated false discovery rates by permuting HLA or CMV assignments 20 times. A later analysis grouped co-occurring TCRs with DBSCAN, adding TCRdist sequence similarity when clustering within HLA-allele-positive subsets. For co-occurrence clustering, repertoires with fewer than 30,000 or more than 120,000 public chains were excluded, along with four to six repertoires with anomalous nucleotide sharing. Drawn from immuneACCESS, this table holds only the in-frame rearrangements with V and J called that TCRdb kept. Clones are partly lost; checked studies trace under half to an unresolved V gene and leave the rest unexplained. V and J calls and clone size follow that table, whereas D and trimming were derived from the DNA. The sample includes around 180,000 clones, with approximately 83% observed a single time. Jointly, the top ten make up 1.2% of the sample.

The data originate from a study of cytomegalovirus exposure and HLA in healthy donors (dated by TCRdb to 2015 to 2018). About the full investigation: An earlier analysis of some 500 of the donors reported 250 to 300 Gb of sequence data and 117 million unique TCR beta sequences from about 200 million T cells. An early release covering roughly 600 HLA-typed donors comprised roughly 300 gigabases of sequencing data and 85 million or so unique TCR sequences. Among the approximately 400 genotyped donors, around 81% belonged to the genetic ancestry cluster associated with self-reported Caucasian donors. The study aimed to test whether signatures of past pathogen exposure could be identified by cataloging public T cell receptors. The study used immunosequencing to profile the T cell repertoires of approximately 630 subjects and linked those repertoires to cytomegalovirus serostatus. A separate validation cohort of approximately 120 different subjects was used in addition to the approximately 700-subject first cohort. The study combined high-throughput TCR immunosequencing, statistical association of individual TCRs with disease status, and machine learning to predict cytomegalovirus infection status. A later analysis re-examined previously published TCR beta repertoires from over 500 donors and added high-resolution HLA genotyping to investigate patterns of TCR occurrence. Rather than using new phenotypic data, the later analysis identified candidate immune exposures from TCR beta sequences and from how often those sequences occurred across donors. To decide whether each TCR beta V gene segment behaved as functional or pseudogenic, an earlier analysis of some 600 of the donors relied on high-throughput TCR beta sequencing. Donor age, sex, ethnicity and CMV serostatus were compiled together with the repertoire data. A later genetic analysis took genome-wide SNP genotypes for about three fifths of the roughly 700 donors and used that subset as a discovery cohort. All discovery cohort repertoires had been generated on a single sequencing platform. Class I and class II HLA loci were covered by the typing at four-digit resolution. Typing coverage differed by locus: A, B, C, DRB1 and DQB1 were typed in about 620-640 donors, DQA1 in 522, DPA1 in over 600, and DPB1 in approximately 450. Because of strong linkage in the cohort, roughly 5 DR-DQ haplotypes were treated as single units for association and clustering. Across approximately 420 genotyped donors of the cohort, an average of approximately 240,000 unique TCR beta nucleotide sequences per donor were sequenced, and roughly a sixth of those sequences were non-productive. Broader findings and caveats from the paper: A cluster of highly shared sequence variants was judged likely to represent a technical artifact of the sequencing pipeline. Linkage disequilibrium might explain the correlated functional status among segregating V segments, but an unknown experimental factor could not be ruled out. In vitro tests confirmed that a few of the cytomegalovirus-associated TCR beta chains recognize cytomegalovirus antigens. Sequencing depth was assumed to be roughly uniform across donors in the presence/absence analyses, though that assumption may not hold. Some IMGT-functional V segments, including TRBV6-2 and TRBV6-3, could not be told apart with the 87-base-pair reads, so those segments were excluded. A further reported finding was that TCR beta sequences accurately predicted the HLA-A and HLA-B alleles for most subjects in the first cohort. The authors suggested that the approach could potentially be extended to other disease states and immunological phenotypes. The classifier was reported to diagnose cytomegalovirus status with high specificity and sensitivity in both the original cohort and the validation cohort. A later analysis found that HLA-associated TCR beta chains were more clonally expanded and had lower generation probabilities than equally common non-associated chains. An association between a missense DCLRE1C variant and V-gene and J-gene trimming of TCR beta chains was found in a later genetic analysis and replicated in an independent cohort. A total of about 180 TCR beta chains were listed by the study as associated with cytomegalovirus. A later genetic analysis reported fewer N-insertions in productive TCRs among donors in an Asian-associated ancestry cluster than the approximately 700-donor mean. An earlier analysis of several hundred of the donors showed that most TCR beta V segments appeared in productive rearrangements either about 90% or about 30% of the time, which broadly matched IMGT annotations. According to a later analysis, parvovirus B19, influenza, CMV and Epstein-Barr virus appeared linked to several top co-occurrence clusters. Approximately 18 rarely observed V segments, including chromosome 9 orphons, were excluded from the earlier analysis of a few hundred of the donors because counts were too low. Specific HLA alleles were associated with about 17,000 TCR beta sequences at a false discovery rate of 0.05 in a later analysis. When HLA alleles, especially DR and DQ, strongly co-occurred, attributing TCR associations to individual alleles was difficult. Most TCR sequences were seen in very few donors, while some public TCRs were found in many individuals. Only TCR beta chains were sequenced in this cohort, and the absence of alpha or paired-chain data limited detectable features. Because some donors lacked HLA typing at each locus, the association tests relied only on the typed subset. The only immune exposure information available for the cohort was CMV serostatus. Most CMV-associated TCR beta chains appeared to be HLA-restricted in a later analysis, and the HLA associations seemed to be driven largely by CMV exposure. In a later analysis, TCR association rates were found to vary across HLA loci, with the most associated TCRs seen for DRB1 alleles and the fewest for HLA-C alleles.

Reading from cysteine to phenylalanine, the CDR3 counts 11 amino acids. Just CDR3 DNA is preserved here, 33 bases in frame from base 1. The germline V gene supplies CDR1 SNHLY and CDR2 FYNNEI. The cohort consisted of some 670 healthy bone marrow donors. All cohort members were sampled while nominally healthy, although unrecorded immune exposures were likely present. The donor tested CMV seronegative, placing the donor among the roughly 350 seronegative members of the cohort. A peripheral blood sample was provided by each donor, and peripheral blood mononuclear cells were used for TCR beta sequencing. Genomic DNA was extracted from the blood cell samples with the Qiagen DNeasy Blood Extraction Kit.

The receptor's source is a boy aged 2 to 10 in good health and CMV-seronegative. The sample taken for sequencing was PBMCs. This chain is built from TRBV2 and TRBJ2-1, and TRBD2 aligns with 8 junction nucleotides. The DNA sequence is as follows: TGTGCCAGGGACGTAGCGGGAAGCTTAATCTTC. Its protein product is CARDVAGSLIF.